Listed here are 2 T cell receptor beta chains from one sample, sequenced in a study of blood T cell repertoires in COVID-19. Sequenced by immunoSEQ multiplex PCR; TCRdb stores in-frame clones only, minus some. The repertoire holds 90,000 to 120,000 clones, approximately 85% seen once, with 2% to 2.5% in the top ten. Material: peripheral blood. These receptor sequences come from a human donor in a cohort sampled during active COVID-19.

The chain uses TRBV11-2 and TRBJ2-1; 8 positions agree with TRBD2. The CDR3 is 17 amino acids. The V gene's germline CDR1 is SGHAT and CDR2 FQNNGV. V dropped 1 base and J dropped 6; count of bases not matched to a gene: 11. The CDR3 sequence is CASSLGSGGRFSNEQFF. CDR3 bases: TGTGCCAGCAGCTTAGGGAGCGGGGGCCGATTCAGCAATGAGCAGTTCTTC.

The chain links TRBV27 to TRBJ2-1; 10 bases agree with TRBD1. The trim removed 6 bases at V and 12 bases at J, leaving 8 bases unmatched. Looked up from germline, CDR1 is MNHEY and CDR2 is SMNVEV (reference sequence). The CDR3 is 13 residues long. CDR3 sequence: CASSVPGQGRQFF. The CDR3 DNA reads TGTGCCAGCAGCGTCCCGGGACAGGGGCGGCAGTTCTTC.